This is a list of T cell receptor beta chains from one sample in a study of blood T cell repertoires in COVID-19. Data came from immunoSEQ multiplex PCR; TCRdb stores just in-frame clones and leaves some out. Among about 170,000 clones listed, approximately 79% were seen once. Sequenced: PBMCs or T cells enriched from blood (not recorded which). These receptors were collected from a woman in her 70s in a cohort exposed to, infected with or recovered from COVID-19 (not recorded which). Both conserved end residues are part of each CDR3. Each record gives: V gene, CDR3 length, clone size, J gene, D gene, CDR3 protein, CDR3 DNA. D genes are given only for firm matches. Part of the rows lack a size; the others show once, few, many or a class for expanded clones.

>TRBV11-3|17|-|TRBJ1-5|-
CASSFPGWGRGVRSQHF
TGTGCCAGCAGCTTCCCCGGGTGGGGGAGGGGAGTTCGATCCCAGCATTTT
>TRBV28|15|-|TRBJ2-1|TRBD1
CASSLAGTGGHEQFF
TGTGCCAGCAGTTTAGCCGGGACAGGGGGTCATGAGCAGTTCTTC
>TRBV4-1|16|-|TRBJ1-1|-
CASSQGLWRANTEAFF
TGCGCCAGCAGCCAAGGCCTGTGGCGGGCGAACACTGAAGCTTTCTTT
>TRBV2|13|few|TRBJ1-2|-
CASSERQGQGYTF
TGTGCCAGCAGTGAAAGGCAGGGGCAAGGCTACACCTTC
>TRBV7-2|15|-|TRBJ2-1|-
CASSLEPGEYNEQFF
TGTGCCAGCAGCCTGGAGCCAGGGGAATACAATGAGCAGTTCTTC
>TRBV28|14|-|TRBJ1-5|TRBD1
CASIQGQANQPQHF
TGTGCCAGCATCCAAGGACAGGCTAATCAGCCCCAGCATTTT
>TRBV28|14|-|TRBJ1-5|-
CASSLQVSNQPQHF
TGTGCCAGCAGTTTGCAGGTTAGCAATCAGCCCCAGCATTTT
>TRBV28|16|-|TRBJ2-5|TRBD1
CASSTYGAGGVETQYF
TGTGCCAGCAGCACTTACGGGGCAGGGGGCGTAGAGACCCAGTACTTC
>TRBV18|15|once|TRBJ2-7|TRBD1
CASSPPRTGAYEQYF
TGTGCCAGCTCACCACCGAGGACAGGGGCCTACGAGCAGTACTTC
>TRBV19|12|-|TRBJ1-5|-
CASSVRGQPQHF
TGTGCCAGTAGCGTCAGAGGTCAGCCCCAGCATTTT
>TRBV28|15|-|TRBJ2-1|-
CASSIPALSYNEQFF
TGTGCCAGCAGTATCCCTGCCCTATCCTACAATGAGCAGTTCTTC
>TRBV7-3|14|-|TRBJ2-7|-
CASSPSAGSYEQYF
TGTGCCAGCAGCCCCTCTGCGGGGTCCTACGAGCAGTACTTC
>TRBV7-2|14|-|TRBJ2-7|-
CASSLGLQGYEQYF
TGTGCCAGCAGCTTAGGACTACAGGGCTACGAGCAGTACTTC
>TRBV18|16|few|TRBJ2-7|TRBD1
CASSPGGDRASYEQYF
TGTGCCAGCTCACCCGGCGGGGACAGGGCATCCTACGAGCAGTACTTC
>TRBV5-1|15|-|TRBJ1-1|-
CASKELSVANTEAFF
TGCGCCAGCAAGGAGTTGTCTGTTGCGAACACTGAAGCTTTCTTT
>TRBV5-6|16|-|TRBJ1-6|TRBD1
CASSRGSGQGKSPLHF
TGTGCCAGCAGCCGAGGGTCGGGACAGGGAAAATCACCCCTCCACTTT
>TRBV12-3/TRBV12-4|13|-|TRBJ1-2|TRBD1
CASRTGQGYGYTF
TGTGCCAGCCGGACAGGACAGGGGTACGGCTACACCTTC
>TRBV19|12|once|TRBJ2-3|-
CASSIGTDTQYF
TGTGCCAGTAGTATCGGGACAGATACGCAGTATTTT
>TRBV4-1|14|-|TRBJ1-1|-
CASSQSRTATEAFF
TGCGCCAGCAGCCAAAGCCGGACAGCCACTGAAGCTTTCTTT
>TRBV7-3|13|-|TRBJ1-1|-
CASSSNMNTEAFF
TGTGCCAGCAGCTCGAACATGAACACTGAAGCTTTCTTT
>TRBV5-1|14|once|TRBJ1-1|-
CASSLVPMNTEAFF
TGCGCCAGCAGCTTGGTTCCCATGAACACTGAAGCTTTCTTT
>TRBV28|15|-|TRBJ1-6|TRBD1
CASSLGDRYNSPLHF
TGTGCCAGCAGTTTAGGGGACAGGTATAATTCACCCCTCCACTTT
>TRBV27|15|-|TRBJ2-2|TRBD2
CASSGLAGGTGELFF
TGTGCCAGCAGCGGTCTAGCGGGAGGCACCGGGGAGCTGTTTTTT
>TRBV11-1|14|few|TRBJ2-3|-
CASSLVLGAYTQYF
TGTGCCAGCAGCTTAGTTCTGGGGGCGTATACGCAGTATTTT
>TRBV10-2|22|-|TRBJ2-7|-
CASRPGTGESRVGGARSYEQYF
TGCGCCAGCAGGCCCGGGACAGGAGAGTCCCGAGTGGGAGGGGCTCGCTCCTACGAGCAGTACTTC
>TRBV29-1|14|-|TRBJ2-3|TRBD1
CSVGDRGYTDTQYF
TGCAGCGTGGGGGACAGGGGTTATACAGATACGCAGTATTTT
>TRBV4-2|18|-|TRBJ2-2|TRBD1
CASSQDEADRSNTGELFF
TGTGCCAGCAGCCAAGATGAGGCGGACAGGAGTAACACCGGGGAGCTGTTTTTT
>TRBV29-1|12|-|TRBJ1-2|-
CSAEGAGGGYTF
TGCAGCGCCGAAGGGGCAGGCGGAGGCTACACCTTC
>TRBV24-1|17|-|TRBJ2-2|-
CATSDRGPGANTGELFF
TGTGCCACCAGTGATCGGGGCCCGGGAGCTAACACCGGGGAGCTGTTTTTT
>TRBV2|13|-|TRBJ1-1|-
CASSTGSGTEAFF
TGTGCCAGCAGTACGGGGTCGGGCACTGAAGCTTTCTTT
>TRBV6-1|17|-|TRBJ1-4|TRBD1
CASSENLGGTGGEKLFF
TGTGCCAGCAGTGAAAACTTAGGTGGGACAGGAGGTGAAAAACTGTTTTTT
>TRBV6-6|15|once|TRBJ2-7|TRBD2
CASSSSGLAGIEQYF
TGTGCCAGCAGTTCCTCGGGACTAGCGGGAATCGAGCAGTACTTC
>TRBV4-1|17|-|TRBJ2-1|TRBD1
CASSPQPGQGSYNEQFF
TGCGCCAGCAGCCCCCAACCGGGACAGGGCTCCTACAATGAGCAGTTCTTC
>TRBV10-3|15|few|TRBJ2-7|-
CAISGGEAAGLKQYF
TGTGCCATCAGTGGCGGCGAAGCGGCGGGATTAAAGCAGTACTTC
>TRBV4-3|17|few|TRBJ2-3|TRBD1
CASSRGPGQGPPDTQYF
TGCGCCAGCAGCCGAGGCCCGGGACAGGGACCTCCAGATACGCAGTATTTT
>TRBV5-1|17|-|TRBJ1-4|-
CASSLRGGAPANEKLFF
TGCGCCAGCAGCTTGAGAGGGGGTGCTCCCGCTAATGAAAAACTGTTTTTT
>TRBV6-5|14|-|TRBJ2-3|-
CASSSRAGQDTQYF
TGTGCCAGCAGCTCCCGCGCGGGGCAAGATACGCAGTATTTT
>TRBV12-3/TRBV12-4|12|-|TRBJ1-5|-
CASSLPYQPQHF
TGTGCCAGCAGTCTCCCTTATCAGCCCCAGCATTTT
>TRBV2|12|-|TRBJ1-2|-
CASSYAGEGYTF
TGTGCCAGCAGCTACGCGGGTGAAGGCTACACCTTC
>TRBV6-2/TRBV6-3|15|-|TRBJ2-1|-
CASSLTTTPGNEQFF
TGTGCCAGCAGTTTGACTACCACCCCCGGCAATGAGCAGTTCTTC
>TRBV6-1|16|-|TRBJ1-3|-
CASSEALTSSGNTIYF
TGTGCCAGCAGTGAAGCGCTCACAAGCTCTGGAAACACCATATATTTT
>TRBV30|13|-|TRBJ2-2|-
CAWSSQRGGELFF
TGTGCCTGGAGTTCACAACGGGGCGGGGAGCTGTTTTTT
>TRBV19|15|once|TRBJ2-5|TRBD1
CASKTHGTGVETQYF
TGTGCCAGTAAGACCCATGGGACAGGGGTAGAGACCCAGTACTTC
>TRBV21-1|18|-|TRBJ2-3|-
CASSKGEEGQGATDTQYF
TGTGCCAGCAGCAAAGGGGAGGAGGGACAGGGGGCCACAGATACGCAGTATTTT
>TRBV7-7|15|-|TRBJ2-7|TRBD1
CASSPGRGRSYEQYF
TGTGCTAGCAGCCCGGGTAGGGGGCGGTCCTACGAGCAGTACTTC
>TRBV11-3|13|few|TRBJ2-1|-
CASSGDRIARQFF
TGTGCCAGCAGCGGAGACCGTATCGCTAGGCAGTTCTTC
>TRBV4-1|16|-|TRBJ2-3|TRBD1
CASSQVDRESTDTQYF
TGCGCCAGCAGCCAAGTAGACAGGGAGAGCACAGATACGCAGTATTTT